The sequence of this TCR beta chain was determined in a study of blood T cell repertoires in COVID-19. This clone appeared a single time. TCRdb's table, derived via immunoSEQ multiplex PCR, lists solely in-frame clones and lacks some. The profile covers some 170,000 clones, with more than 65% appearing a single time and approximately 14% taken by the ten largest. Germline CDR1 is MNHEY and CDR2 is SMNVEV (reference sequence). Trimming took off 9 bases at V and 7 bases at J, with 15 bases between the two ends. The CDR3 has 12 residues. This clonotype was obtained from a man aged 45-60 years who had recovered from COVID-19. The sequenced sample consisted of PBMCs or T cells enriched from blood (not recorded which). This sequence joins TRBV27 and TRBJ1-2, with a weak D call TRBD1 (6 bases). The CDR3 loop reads CARYKGRGGYTF. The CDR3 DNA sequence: TGTGCCAGATACAAGGGCAGGGGTGGCTACACCTTC.